This paragraph covers one TCR beta chain sequence. Its matching antigen is unknown. This entry comes from a study of beta chain features in type 1 diabetes. The wider study: Cell yields, gender and age were similar in healthy donors and patients. Findings and caveats of the study: Moderate but significant shortening of TCRB CDR3s was recorded in all four CD4+ subsets from Type 1 diabetes patients.

Germline CDR1 and CDR2: MNHNY and SVGAGI (reference sequence). The CDR3 totals 14 residues. The ends lost 7 bases at V and 0 bases at J; junction bases unmatched: 2. The entirety of the isolated RNA underwent reverse transcription, so expressed TCRB transcripts were sequenced. Sequenced by immunoSEQ multiplex PCR; TCRdb stores in-frame clones only, minus some. The table has some 700,000 clones, around an eighth seen once; the top ten hold about 0.02%. Sequenced material: naive CD4+ T cells from blood. This chain links TRBV6-6 with TRBJ1-5; 8 bases agree with TRBD1. The source of this sequence is a man between 18 and 35 years old with type 1 diabetes. This CDR3 reads CASTQGASNQPQHF. The CDR3 DNA reads TGTGCCAGCACCCAGGGGGCTAGCAATCAGCCCCAGCATTTT.